These 5 T cell receptor beta chains came from one sample sequenced in a study of blood T cell repertoires in COVID-19. Using immunoSEQ multiplex PCR, the repertoire was profiled, and TCRdb retains in-frame clones only, with some absent. The repertoire has 150,000 to 200,000 clones, around 86% of them found once; the top ten carry 0.99%. Sample: peripheral blood. Receptor source: a man between 18 and 29 years old with acute or convalescent COVID-19.

V usage is TRBV6-6 and J usage is TRBJ1-1; maybe TRBD1 (6 bases). The V end was cut by 6 bases, the J end by 1 base, with 15 bases between. This CDR3 region has 15 residues. From germline, CDR1 is MNHNY and CDR2 SVGAGI (reference sequence). For the CDR3, the DNA is TGTGCCAGCAGCAAACAGGACAGAACGAACACTGAAGCTTTCTTT. It yields the protein CASSKQDRTNTEAFF.

V gene TRBV5-1 combines with J gene TRBJ2-1; a weak D match, TRBD1 (6 bases). The germline V gene has CDR1 SGHRS and CDR2 YFSETQ. The CDR3 totals 15 residues. Trimming stripped 2 bases from V and 9 bases from J, with 18 bases between. The chain's CDR3 is CASSFDAGAQGEQFF. The CDR3 coding sequence is TGCGCCAGCAGCTTCGACGCAGGGGCCCAGGGTGAGCAGTTCTTC.

The chain links TRBV15 to TRBJ1-5; D ambiguous. The V gene lost 0 bases and the J gene lost 1 base, with 10 bases spanning the gap. The CDR3 spans 16 residues. Germline values: CDR1 LNHNV, CDR2 YYDKDF (reference sequence). Written as DNA, the CDR3 is TGTGCCACCAGCAGAGAAGTGGAGGGCAGCAATCAGCCCCAGCATTTT. It specifies CATSREVEGSNQPQHF.

The J gene is TRBJ2-7, the V gene TRBV18; unclear D gene. The CDR3 sequence is 14 residues long. V lost 2 bases to trimming and J lost 3 bases, with 11 bases between them. Germline V lookup: CDR1 KGHSH, CDR2 LQKENI. The CDR3 is CASSPASEYYEQYF. CDR3 in DNA: TGTGCCAGCTCACCAGCCAGCGAGTACTACGAGCAGTACTTC.

The chain has TRBV4-1 and TRBJ1-1; 8 bases match TRBD1. CDR3 length: 16 amino acids. With V trimmed by 0 bases and J by 3 bases, 6 bases remained unmatched. Germline V gene sequence: CDR1 MGHRA, CDR2 YSYEKL. DNA for the CDR3: TGCGCCAGCAGCCAAGATCCCCAGGGGGCGGACACTGAAGCTTTCTTT. As protein: CASSQDPQGADTEAFF.